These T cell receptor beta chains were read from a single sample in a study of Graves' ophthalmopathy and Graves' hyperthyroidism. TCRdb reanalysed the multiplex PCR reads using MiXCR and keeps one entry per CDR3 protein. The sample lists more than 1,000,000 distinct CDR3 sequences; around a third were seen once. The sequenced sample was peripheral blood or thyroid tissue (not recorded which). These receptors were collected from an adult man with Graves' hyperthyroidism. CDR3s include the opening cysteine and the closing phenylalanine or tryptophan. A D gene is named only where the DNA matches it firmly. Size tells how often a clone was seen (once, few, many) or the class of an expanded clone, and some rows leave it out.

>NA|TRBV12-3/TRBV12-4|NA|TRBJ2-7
CASSSMTNSYEQYF
TGTGCCAGCAGTTCTATGACAAATTCCTACGAGCAGTACTTC
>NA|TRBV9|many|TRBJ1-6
CASSQTVSNSPLHF
TGTGCCAGCAGCCAGACGGTATCTAATTCACCCCTCCACTTT
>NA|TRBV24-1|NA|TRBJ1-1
CATSDAGSYTEAFF
TGTGCCACCAGTGATGCGGGGAGTTACACTGAAGCTTTCTTT
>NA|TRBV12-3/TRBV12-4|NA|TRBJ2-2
CASGLAWGAAGGELFF
TGTGCTAGTGGTTTGGCCTGGGGGGCGGCCGGCGGGGAGCTGTTTTTT
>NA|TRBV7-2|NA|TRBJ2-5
CASSLFVAPGEQETQYF
TGTGCCAGCAGCTTATTCGTGGCCCCGGGGGAGCAAGAGACCCAGTACTTC
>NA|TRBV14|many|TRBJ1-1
CASSHLADTEAFF
TGTGCCAGCAGCCACCTCGCGGACACTGAAGCTTTCTTT
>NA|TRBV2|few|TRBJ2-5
CASSEVWGPETQYF
TGTGCCAGCAGTGAAGTGTGGGGTCCAGAGACCCAGTACTTC
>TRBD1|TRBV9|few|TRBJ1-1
CASSARTGALDTEAFF
TGTGCCAGCAGCGCACGGACAGGGGCATTGGACACTGAAGCTTTCTTT
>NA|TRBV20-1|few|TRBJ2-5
CSATPVETQYF
TGCAGTGCAACCCCAGTGGAGACCCAGTACTTC
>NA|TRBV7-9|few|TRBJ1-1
CASSLGPLTLTEAFF
TGTGCCAGCAGCTTAGGGCCCCTCACACTCACTGAAGCTTTCTTT
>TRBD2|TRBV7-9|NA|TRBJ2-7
CASSPGVAGGFNEQYF
TGTGCCAGCAGCCCGGGAGTAGCGGGGGGGTTCAACGAGCAGTACTTC
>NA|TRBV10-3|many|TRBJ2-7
CAILGESSYEQYF
TGTGCCATCCTGGGAGAAAGCTCCTACGAGCAGTACTTC
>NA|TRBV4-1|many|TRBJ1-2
CASSQVGSFNYGYTF
TGCGCCAGCAGCCAAGTTGGCAGTTTTAACTATGGCTACACCTTC
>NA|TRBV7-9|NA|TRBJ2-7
CASSLTGSSYGQYF
TGCGCCAGCAGCTTGACAGGATCATCCTACGGGCAGTACTTC
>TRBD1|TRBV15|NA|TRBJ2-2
CATSTQDRVAGELFF
TGTGCCACCAGCACCCAGGACAGGGTAGCCGGGGAGCTGTTTTTT
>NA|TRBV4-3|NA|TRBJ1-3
CASSQDLGRAGNTIYF
TGCGCCAGCAGCCAAGATCTAGGAAGGGCTGGAAACACCATATATTTT
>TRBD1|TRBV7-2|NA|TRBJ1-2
CASSARDSLGYGYTF
TGTGCCAGCAGCGCCCGGGACAGCCTTGGCTATGGCTACACCTTC
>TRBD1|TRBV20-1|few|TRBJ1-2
CSARVSRGNYGYTF
TGCAGTGCTAGAGTATCCAGGGGGAACTATGGCTACACCTTC
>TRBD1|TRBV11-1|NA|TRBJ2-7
CASRTGAETYEQYF
TGTGCCAGCAGAACAGGGGCAGAAACCTACGAGCAGTACTTC
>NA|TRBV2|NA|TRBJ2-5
CASNTGWGFGETQYF
TGTGCCAGCAACACAGGCTGGGGATTCGGCGAGACCCAGTACTTC
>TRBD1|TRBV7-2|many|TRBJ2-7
CASSLSGQASYEQYF
TGTGCCAGCAGCCTATCTGGACAGGCTTCCTACGAGCAGTACTTC
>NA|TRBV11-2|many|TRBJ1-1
CASSLEATTEAFF
TGTGCCAGCAGCTTAGAGGCCACCACTGAAGCTTTCTTT
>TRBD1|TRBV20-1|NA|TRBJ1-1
CSASSRDRDTEAFF
TGCAGTGCCAGTAGCCGGGACAGGGACACTGAAGCTTTCTTT
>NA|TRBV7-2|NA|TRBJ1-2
CASSPRLGGYTF
TGTGCCAGCAGCCCCAGATTGGGGGGCTACACCTTC
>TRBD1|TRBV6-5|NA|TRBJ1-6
CASSGGTGYTPLHF
TGTGCCAGCAGTGGAGGGACAGGGTACACACCCCTCCACTTT
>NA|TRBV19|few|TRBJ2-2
CASSIYLGRGELFF
TGTGCCAGTAGTATTTATTTGGGACGCGGGGAGCTGTTTTTT
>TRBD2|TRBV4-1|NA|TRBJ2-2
CASSQRLAGLTGELFF
TGCGCCAGCAGCCAGCGACTAGCGGGACTCACCGGGGAGCTGTTTTTT
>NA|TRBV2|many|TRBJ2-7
CASTTGTSPYEQYF
TGTGCCAGCACAACCGGGACTTCACCCTACGAGCAGTACTTC
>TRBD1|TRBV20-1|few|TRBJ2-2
CSATGQGAITGELFF
TGCAGTGCCACGGGACAGGGGGCGATTACCGGGGAGCTGTTTTTT
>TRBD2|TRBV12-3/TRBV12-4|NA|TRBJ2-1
CASRITSGRVTEISSYNEQFF
TGTGCCAGCAGGATAACTAGCGGGAGGGTCACAGAAATAAGCTCCTACAATGAGCAGTTCTTC
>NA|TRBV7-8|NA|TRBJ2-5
CASSVEQETQYF
TGTGCCAGCAGTGTCGAGCAAGAGACCCAGTACTTC
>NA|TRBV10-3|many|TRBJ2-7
CAIKSSVEQYF
TGTGCCATCAAATCGTCGGTCGAGCAGTACTTC
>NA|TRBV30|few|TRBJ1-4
CAWSLNLGKVQLFF
TGTGCCTGGAGCCTTAACCTCGGAAAGGTCCAACTGTTTTTT
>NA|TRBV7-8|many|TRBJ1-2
CASSYTGQPYGYTF
TGTGCCAGCAGCTACACCGGACAGCCTTATGGCTACACCTTC
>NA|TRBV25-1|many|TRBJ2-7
CASSEYKGWSYEQYF
TGTGCCAGCAGTGAATACAAGGGGTGGTCCTACGAGCAGTACTTC
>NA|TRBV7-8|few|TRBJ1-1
CASSNLWAGGRSTEAFF
TGTGCCAGCAGCAATTTATGGGCGGGGGGCAGGTCGACTGAAGCTTTCTTT
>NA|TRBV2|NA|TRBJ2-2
CASSLADNTGELFF
TGTGCCAGCAGTTTAGCGGATAACACCGGGGAGCTGTTTTTT
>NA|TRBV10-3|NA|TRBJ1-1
CAIRKGENTEALF
TGTGCCATCAGAAAAGGGGAGAACACTGAAGCTCTCTTT
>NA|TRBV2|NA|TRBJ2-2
CALGEDTGELFF
TGTGCCCTGGGAGAGGACACCGGGGAGCTGTTTTTT
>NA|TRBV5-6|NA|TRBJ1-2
CASSPPGRIGGYTF
TGTGCCAGCAGCCCCCCGGGGCGCATCGGTGGCTACACCTTC
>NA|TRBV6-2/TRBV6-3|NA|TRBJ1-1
CASSYYGSTGTEAFF
TGTGCCAGCAGTTACTATGGATCAACCGGCACTGAAGCTTTCTTT
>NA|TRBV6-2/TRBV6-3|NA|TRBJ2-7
CATNMGGEQYF
TGTGCCACCAATATGGGGGGCGAGCAGTACTTC
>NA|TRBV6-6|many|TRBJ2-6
CASSHGGRTGANVLTF
TGTGCCAGCAGCCACGGAGGCCGGACTGGGGCCAACGTCCTGACTTTC
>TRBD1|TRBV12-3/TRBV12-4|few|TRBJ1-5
CASSPLDRGNQPQHF
TGTGCCAGCAGTCCCCTAGACAGGGGAAATCAGCCCCAGCATTTT
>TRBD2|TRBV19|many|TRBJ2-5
CASNAAGGPQETQYF
TGTGCCAGTAATGCCGCGGGAGGCCCACAAGAGACCCAGTACTTC
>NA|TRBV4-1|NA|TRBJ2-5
CASSLSGITTMETQYF
TGCGCCAGCAGCCTTTCTGGGATCACGACAATGGAGACCCAGTACTTC
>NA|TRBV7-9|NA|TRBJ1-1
CASSLERSGAFF
TGTGCCAGCAGCTTAGAAAGGAGTGGCGCTTTCTTT
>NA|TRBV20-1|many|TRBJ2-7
CSARAPGHRPYEQYF
TGCAGTGCTAGGGCCCCGGGACATCGGCCGTACGAGCAGTACTTC
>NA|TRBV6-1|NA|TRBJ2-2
CATRDFLRITGELFF
TGTGCCACTAGGGACTTTCTGAGAATTACCGGGGAGCTGTTTTTT
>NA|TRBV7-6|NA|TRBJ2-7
CASSLGSRGSAYEQYF
TGTGCCAGCAGCTTAGGAAGTAGGGGGAGCGCCTACGAGCAGTACTTC
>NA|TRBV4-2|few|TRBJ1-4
CASSQDPGAANEKLFF
TGTGCCAGCAGCCAAGATCCCGGGGCGGCTAATGAAAAACTGTTTTTT
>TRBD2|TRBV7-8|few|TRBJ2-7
CASSLSSSGIGYEQYF
TGTGCCAGCAGCTTAAGTTCTAGCGGGATAGGTTACGAGCAGTACTTC
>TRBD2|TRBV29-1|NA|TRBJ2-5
CSVGLAGQMETQYF
TGCAGCGTGGGACTAGCGGGACAAATGGAGACCCAGTACTTC
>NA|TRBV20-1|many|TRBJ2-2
CSARQARGTGELFF
TGCAGTGCTAGGCAGGCACGGGGCACCGGGGAGCTGTTTTTT
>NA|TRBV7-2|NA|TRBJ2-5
CVSIEGQMETQYF
TGTGTCAGCATCGAGGGACAAATGGAGACCCAGTACTTC